Reported below is one T cell receptor (beta chain). Its antigen is not identified. This entry is derived from a study of T cells after yellow fever vaccination. Study information: SMART-Seq v4 Ultra Low Input prepared libraries from low-cell fractions. Overall study results and limits: Post-booster repertoires contained most primary-vaccination clones again (almost 97% CD4, 85% to 90% CD8). Researchers cautioned that FACS-sorted repertoires could harbor abundant clonotypes contaminating from the bulk population.

5'RACE template switching generated TCR cDNA, adding a universal primer site and UMIs. TCRdb reprocessed the 5' RACE reads via MiXCR and lists one record per CDR3 protein. The sample lists 250,000 to 300,000 distinct CDR3 sequences, 8.7% occurring once. Germline V gene lookup returns CDR1 DFQATT and CDR2 SNEGSKA (reference sequence). CDR3 length: 10 amino acids. Deletions cut 3 bases from V and 4 bases from J, with 2 bases between. This sequence originates from a young man who received the YFV17D yellow fever vaccine. Specimen: CD4+ T cells sorted from PBMCs, collected 5 days after the yellow fever booster vaccination. The chain employs TRBV20-1 and TRBJ2-3; D is undetermined. The CDR3 sequence is CSARADTQYF. The CDR3 DNA reads as TGCAGTGCTAGGGCAGATACGCAGTATTTT.